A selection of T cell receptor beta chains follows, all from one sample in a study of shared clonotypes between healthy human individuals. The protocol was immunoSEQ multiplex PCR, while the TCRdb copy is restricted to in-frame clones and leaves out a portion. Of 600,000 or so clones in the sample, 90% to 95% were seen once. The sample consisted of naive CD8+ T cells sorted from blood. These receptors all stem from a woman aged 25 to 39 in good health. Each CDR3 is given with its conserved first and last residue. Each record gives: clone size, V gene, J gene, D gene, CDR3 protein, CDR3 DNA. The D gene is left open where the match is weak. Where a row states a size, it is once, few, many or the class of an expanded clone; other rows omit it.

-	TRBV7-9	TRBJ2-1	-	CASSYPNDNEQFF	TGTGCCAGCAGCTATCCGAATGACAATGAGCAGTTCTTC
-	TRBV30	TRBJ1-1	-	CAWSFWGANTEAFF	TGTGCCTGGAGTTTTTGGGGGGCAAACACTGAGGCTTTCTTT
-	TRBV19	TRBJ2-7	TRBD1	CASSIGTVNEQYF	TGTGCCAGTAGTATCGGGACAGTAAACGAGCAGTACTTC
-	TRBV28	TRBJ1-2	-	CASSLWGGNYGYTF	TGTGCCAGCAGTTTATGGGGGGGGAACTATGGCTACACCTTC
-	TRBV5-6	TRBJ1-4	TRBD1	CASSLGTGGIEKLFF	TGTGCCAGCAGCTTGGGGACAGGGGGCATTGAAAAACTGTTTTTT
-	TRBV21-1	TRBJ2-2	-	CASSKVPAGGLINTGELFF	TGTGCCAGCAGCAAAGTCCCAGCGGGAGGCCTCATAAACACCGGGGAGCTGTTTTTT
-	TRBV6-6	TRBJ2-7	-	CASSRGLKPYEQYF	TGTGCCAGCAGTCGGGGACTGAAACCCTACGAGCAGTACTTC
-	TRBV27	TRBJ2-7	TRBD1	CASSFGTVSYEQYF	TGTGCCAGCAGTTTTGGGACAGTGAGCTACGAGCAGTACTTC
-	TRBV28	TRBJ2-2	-	CASSFNSRDTGELFF	TGTGCCAGCAGTTTTAATTCCCGAGACACCGGGGAGCTGTTTTTT
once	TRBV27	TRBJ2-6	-	CASSLSMGANVLTF	TGTGCCAGCAGTTTATCGATGGGGGCCAACGTCCTGACTTTC
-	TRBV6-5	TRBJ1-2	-	CASSYSNSGFGYGYTF	TGTGCCAGCAGTTACTCGAACTCGGGATTTGGATATGGCTACACCTTC
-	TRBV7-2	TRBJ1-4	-	CASSLTDFGVNEKLFF	TGTGCCAGCAGCCTTACAGATTTCGGGGTTAATGAAAAACTGTTTTTT
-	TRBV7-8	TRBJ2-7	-	CASSSGPTYEQYF	TGTGCCAGCAGCTCAGGGCCCACCTACGAGCAGTACTTC
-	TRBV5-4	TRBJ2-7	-	CASSLGTLEQYF	TGTGCCAGCAGCTTGGGGACACTCGAGCAGTACTTC
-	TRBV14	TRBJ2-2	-	CASSQLDLPGELFF	TGTGCCAGCAGCCAACTCGACCTTCCCGGGGAGCTGTTTTTT
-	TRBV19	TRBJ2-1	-	CASSISSIYNEQFF	TGTGCCAGTAGTATAAGTAGCATTTACAATGAGCAGTTCTTC
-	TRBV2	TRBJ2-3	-	CASSDGYGTDTQYF	TGTGCCAGCAGTGATGGGTATGGCACAGATACGCAGTATTTT
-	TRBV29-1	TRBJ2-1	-	CSGDGGEQFF	TGCAGCGGCGACGGGGGTGAGCAGTTCTTC
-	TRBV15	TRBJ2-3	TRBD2	CATSRDRWLAGRGTDTQYF	TGTGCCACCAGCAGAGATCGGTGGCTAGCGGGACGGGGCACAGATACGCAGTATTTT
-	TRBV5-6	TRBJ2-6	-	CATATGVGANVLTF	TGTGCCACTGCAACCGGGGTCGGGGCCAACGTCCTGACTTTC
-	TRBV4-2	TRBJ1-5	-	CASSQEEEKPQHF	TGTGCCAGCAGCCAAGAAGAGGAGAAGCCCCAGCATTTT
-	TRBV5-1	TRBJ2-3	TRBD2	CASSSSGTSGRARNTQYF	TGCGCCAGCAGCTCGTCCGGGACTAGCGGGAGGGCCCGAAATACGCAGTATTTT
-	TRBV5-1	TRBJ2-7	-	CASSLAVEYEQYF	TGCGCCAGCAGCTTGGCCGTAGAATACGAGCAGTACTTC
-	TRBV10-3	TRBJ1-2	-	CAISALLGGYTF	TGTGCCATCAGTGCGTTGCTTGGAGGCTACACCTTC
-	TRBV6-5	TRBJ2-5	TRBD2	CASSSLLLRERETQYF	TGTGCCAGCAGTTCCCTCTTGTTGCGGGAGCGAGAGACCCAGTACTTC
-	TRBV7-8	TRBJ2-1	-	CASSLAAGNEQFF	TGTGCCAGCAGCTTAGCAGCAGGCAATGAGCAGTTCTTC
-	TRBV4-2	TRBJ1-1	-	CASSPLPPTRNTEAFF	TGTGCCAGCAGCCCCCTCCCACCTACCAGGAACACTGAAGCTTTCTTT